The 19 T cell receptor beta chains below come from one sample, sequenced in a study of cytomegalovirus exposure and HLA in healthy donors. PCR primers comprised 60 Vbeta and 13 Jbeta primers. This table comes from immunoSEQ multiplex PCR, and its TCRdb copy is limited to in-frame clones, with some not included. With 75,000 to 95,000 clones in the sample, the ten largest clones hold 1.3% to 1.5%. The sequenced sample was PBMCs. These receptors all come from a woman aged 55-69 years in good health and CMV-seronegative.

The gene calls are TRBV25-1 and TRBJ2-5; TRBD1 matches 10 bases. Near its end, the DNA agrees better with TRBJ2-7, so the J call may be wrong. The CDR3 consists of 16 residues. Germline V gene lookup returns CDR1 MGHDK and CDR2 SYGVNS. CDR3 in amino acids: CASSVDRGRRSYEQYF. The CDR3 DNA reads as TGTGCCAGCAGTGTAGACAGGGGGCGCCGGAGCTACGAGCAGTACTTC.

V usage is TRBV5-5 and J usage is TRBJ2-7; 9 nucleotides line up with TRBD1. V trimming: 3 bases; J trimming: 5 bases; junction bases outside the gene matches: 9. The CDR3 runs 15 residues. CDR1 is SGHKS, CDR2 YYEKEE, per germline (reference sequence). This CDR3 is CASSSAGTGLDEQYF. DNA for the CDR3: TGTGCCAGCAGCTCCGCCGGGACAGGGCTAGACGAGCAGTACTTC. Full variable domain (missing parts from reference TRBV5-5 and TRBJ2-7): DAGVTQSPTHLIKTRGQQVTLRCSPISGHKSVSWYQQVLGQGPQFIFQYYEKEERGRGNFPDRFSARQFPNYSSELNVNALLLGDSALYLCASSSAGTGLDEQYFGPGTRLTVT.

This chain links TRBV4-2 with TRBJ2-1; 9 bases agree with TRBD2. After removal of 4 bases from V and 3 bases from J, the junction contained 19 bases not matched to a gene. Looked up from germline, CDR1 is LGHNA and CDR2 is YNFKEQ. The CDR3 has 20 residues. CDR3 region: CASSRRLSGRGAGGYNEQFF. Here the CDR3 DNA reads TGTGCCAGCAGCCGGCGCCTGTCGGGTCGTGGAGCGGGAGGCTACAATGAGCAGTTCTTC.

CDR3 coding DNA: TGTGCCAGCAGCTTGGTGCAGGGGAACACTGAAGCTTTCTTT. This sequence encodes CASSLVQGNTEAFF. The J gene is TRBJ1-1, the V gene TRBV5-8; D perhaps matches TRBD1 (5 bases). Germline CDR1 reads SGHTS; CDR2 reads YDEGEE. This CDR3 is 14 amino acids long. V dropped 0 bases and J dropped 1 base, with 7 bases sitting between them.

The chain combines TRBV6-6 with TRBJ1-4, with D possibly being TRBD1 (6 bases). Germline V CDR1 and CDR2: MNHNY, SVGAGI (reference sequence). The CDR3 sequence is 15 residues long. Deletions cut 8 bases from V and 7 bases from J, with 20 bases between. The CDR3 DNA follows: TGTGCCAGCCGGTCGGGTCGGGGGGCAGGTGAAAAACTGTTTTTT. It codes for CASRSGRGAGEKLFF.

This chain connects TRBV7-2 to TRBJ2-7; TRBD1 matches 12 bases. V shed 4 bases, J shed 10 bases, and the junction held 8 bases outside the gene matches. Germline V lookup: CDR1 SGHTA, CDR2 FQGNSA. The CDR3 has 14 residues. CDR3 sequence reads: CASSSPGQGAPQYF. The CDR3 DNA sequence: TGTGCCAGCAGCTCCCCGGGACAGGGGGCTCCCCAGTACTTC.

This chain joins TRBV4-1 and TRBJ2-1; 12 bases are shared with TRBD2. The CDR3 consists of 16 residues. Germline V lookup: CDR1 MGHRA, CDR2 YSYEKL. The V gene end was trimmed by 2 bases and the J gene end by 6 bases; junction bases not matched to a gene: 5. CDR3 loop: CASSQLGLAGSNEQFF. The DNA for the CDR3 is TGCGCCAGCAGCCAACTAGGACTAGCGGGAAGCAATGAGCAGTTCTTC.

This chain links TRBV6-5 with TRBJ1-2, with TRBD1 matching 8 bases. V shed 2 bases, J shed 5 bases, and the junction held 7 bases outside the gene matches. Germline V gene sequence: CDR1 MNHEY, CDR2 SVGAGI. The CDR3 contains 15 residues. CDR3 sequence reads: CASSYGQGMGYGYTF. The CDR3 bases are TGTGCCAGCAGTTACGGACAGGGAATGGGATATGGCTACACCTTC.

The rearrangement uses TRBV7-2 and TRBJ2-2; no reliable D call. This CDR3 is built from 15 residues. Germline-derived CDR1 and CDR2 are SGHTA and FQGNSA. V shed 3 bases and J shed 0 bases, with 8 bases lying between them. CDR3 sequence reads: CASSFTATNTGELFF. The CDR3 nucleotides are TGTGCCAGCAGCTTTACAGCTACGAACACCGGGGAGCTGTTTTTT. The variable domain in full, with the rest retrieved from reference TRBV7-2 and TRBJ2-2, is GAGVSQSPSNKVTEKGKDVELRCDPISGHTALYWYRQSLGQGLEFLIYFQGNSAPDKSGLPSDRFSAERTGGSVSTLTIQRTQQEDSAVYLCASSFTATNTGELFFGEGSRLTVL.

V and J are TRBV5-1 and TRBJ2-3; D is perhaps TRBD2 (6 bases). The CDR3 runs 18 residues. Germline CDR1 SGHRS, CDR2 YFSETQ. V lost 4 bases and J 1 base, leaving 22 bases between the germline ends. CDR3 region: CASSNGFQGGGGTDTQYF. CDR3 bases: TGCGCCAGCAGCAACGGATTTCAAGGTGGAGGGGGCACAGATACGCAGTATTTT. The full variable domain, rest sourced from reference TRBV5-1 and TRBJ2-3, is KAGVTQTPRYLIKTRGQQVTLSCSPISGHRSVSWYQQTPGQGLQFLFEYFSETQRNKGNFPGRFSGRQFSNSRSEMNVSTLELGDSALYLCASSNGFQGGGGTDTQYFGPGTRLTVL.

The V and J genes are TRBV4-1 and TRBJ2-1; 10 bases are shared with TRBD2. The CDR3 is 15 amino acids. After removal of 3 bases from V and 7 bases from J, the junction contained 6 bases not matched to a gene. Germline V gene lookup returns CDR1 MGHRA and CDR2 YSYEKL. The CDR3 here is CASSQLAGEKNEQFF. CDR3 nucleotide sequence: TGCGCCAGCAGCCAGCTAGCGGGAGAGAAGAATGAGCAGTTCTTC.

V usage is TRBV18 and J usage is TRBJ2-2; possibly TRBD1 for D (6 bases). Germline lookup yields CDR1 KGHSH and CDR2 LQKENI. The V end lost 4 bases, the J end lost 0 bases, and 12 bases lay between the germline ends. The CDR3 has 16 residues. The CDR3 bases are TGTGCCAGCTCACACGGACAGCCGACGAACACCGGGGAGCTGTTTTTT. Residues: CASSHGQPTNTGELFF.

The rearrangement links TRBV18 to TRBJ1-1; maybe TRBD1 (6 bases). Germline lookup yields CDR1 KGHSH and CDR2 LQKENI. V was pared by 2 bases and J by 6 bases, with 13 bases between. The CDR3 runs to 14 residues. The CDR3: CASSPDRGGSEAFF. In DNA form, the CDR3 reads TGTGCCAGCTCACCAGATCGGGGGGGCTCTGAAGCTTTCTTT.

The CDR3 DNA reads TGTGCCAGCAGCTGGACAGGGATGGGAGAGACCCAGTACTTC. Translation gives CASSWTGMGETQYF. The V and J genes are TRBV7-8 and TRBJ2-5; TRBD1 matches at 8 bases. V dropped 4 bases and J dropped 4; count of bases not matched to a gene: 5. There are 14 residues in the CDR3. Germline V gene data show CDR1 as SGHVS and CDR2 as FQNEAQ.

The chain has TRBV7-8 and TRBJ1-1, with 8 bases matching TRBD1. Germline values: CDR1 SGHVS, CDR2 FQNEAQ. CDR3 length: 16 residues. Trimming took 2 bases from V and 6 from J; bases not matched to a gene: 11. CDR3 sequence: CASSLSQGAQLAEAFF. The CDR3 nucleotides read TGTGCCAGCAGCTTAAGCCAGGGGGCGCAGTTGGCTGAAGCTTTCTTT. The full variable domain, its missing parts supplied by reference TRBV7-8 and TRBJ1-1, is GAGVSQSPRYKVAKRGQDVALRCDPISGHVSLFWYQQALGQGPEFLTYFQNEAQLDKSGLPSDRFFAERPEGSVSTLKIQRTQQEDSAVYLCASSLSQGAQLAEAFFGQGTRLTVV.

This chain uses TRBV6-6 with TRBJ2-7; 7 positions agree with TRBD2. Unmatched junction bases numbered 2, after V lost 0 bases and J lost 6 bases. CDR1 MNHNY and CDR2 SVGAGI come from the germline V gene (reference sequence). There are 13 residues in the CDR3. CDR3 sequence reads: CASSYSPSGEQYF. DNA for the CDR3: TGTGCCAGCAGTTACTCGCCTAGCGGCGAGCAGTACTTC.

V gene TRBV4-2 combines with J gene TRBJ2-3, with D tentatively TRBD2 (5 bases). The CDR3 extends over 16 amino acids. V lost 1 base and J 5 bases, leaving 16 bases between the germline ends. CDR1 LGHNA and CDR2 YNFKEQ come from the germline V gene. This CDR3 is CASSQVYVEGVDTQYF. CDR3 DNA: TGTGCCAGCAGCCAAGTGTACGTCGAGGGCGTAGATACGCAGTATTTT.

V is TRBV25-1 and J is TRBJ2-7, with 12 bases that match TRBD1. With V trimmed by 4 bases and J by 6 bases, 4 bases remained unmatched. Germline loops: CDR1 MGHDK, CDR2 SYGVNS. The CDR3 sequence is 14 residues long. The CDR3: CASSGDRGLPEQYF. As DNA, the CDR3 is TGTGCCAGCAGTGGGGACAGGGGGCTCCCCGAGCAGTACTTC.

V usage is TRBV19 and J usage is TRBJ1-5; D possibly corresponds to TRBD1 (5 bases). Between the trimmed V and J ends, which lost 5 bases and 7 bases, there was a span of 18 bases. Germline CDR1 reads LNHDA; CDR2 reads SQIVND (reference sequence). This CDR3 spans 15 amino acids. The CDR3 DNA is TGTGCCAGTAGTGGAGGCGCGGGGAGGGGACAGCCCCAGCATTTT. It encodes CASSGGAGRGQPQHF.